This TCR beta chain was recovered during a study of cytomegalovirus exposure and HLA in healthy donors (TCRdb year 2017). Describing the broader study: A later analysis indicated that the 130 or so validation repertoires were generated on the platform also employed for the approximately 700 repertoires of the first cohort. The aim of the study was to test whether cataloging public T cell receptors could identify signatures of past pathogen exposure. In addition to the first cohort of around 670 subjects, a separate validation cohort of approximately 110 different subjects was used. High-throughput TCR immunosequencing, statistical association of individual TCRs with disease status, and machine learning were combined to predict cytomegalovirus infection status. Study-wide conclusions, independent of this receptor: In the study, around 150 TCR beta chains were listed as associated with cytomegalovirus. Three of the identified cytomegalovirus-associated TCR beta chains were confirmed in vitro to be specific for cytomegalovirus antigens. Cytomegalovirus status was reported to be diagnosed by the classifier with high specificity and sensitivity in both the original and validation cohorts. Subsequent analysis determined that TCRs grouped into clusters in the first cohort also showed a tendency toward co-occurrence across the 130 or so validation repertoires, and approximately 94% of cluster scores exceeded 0. The validation cohort had no HLA typing available for a later analysis, so co-occurrence within that cohort was assessed over all 120 or so repertoires. The authors suggested that the approach could potentially be extended to other disease states and immunological phenotypes. Across donors, most TCR sequences were observed very rarely, whereas some public TCRs were present in many individuals.

The library came from the immunoSEQ multiplex PCR assay. The authors' analysis ran thus. A statistical classification framework was built for diagnosing cytomegalovirus status from the catalog of TCR beta chain sequences. This is the immuneACCESS table as TCRdb keeps it, with only in-frame sequences that have V and J called. A part of the clones is gone; compared with another copy, unresolved V genes explain less than half, and the rest is unexplained. V and J calls and clone size are those listed in that table; D and trimming were worked out from the DNA. The sample records some 170,000 clones, 90% to 97% of which are singletons. Roughly 0.83% of the sample rests with the top ten. The donors were included in the validation cohort of 130 or so subjects, a group kept apart from the roughly 610-subject first cohort. About this clone: Its antigen is unknown. No qualities accompany the bases; no much larger clone lies one base away.

V is pared back by 6 bases and J by 9 bases, with 15 bases lying between the germline termini. Its CDR3 holds 14 amino acids, cysteine through phenylalanine. The read is trimmed to its CDR3 DNA, 42 bases read in frame from base 1. CDR1 MNHEY and CDR2 SVGAGI are derived from the germline V gene. The TCR was taken from a woman younger than 35 in good health and CMV-seronegative. The sample consisted of PBMCs. Recombination linked TRBV6-5 to TRBJ1-6; the D gene is perhaps TRBD1, from 5 matching bases. The DNA sequence follows: TGTGCCAGCAGAATCGACAGTGTTCGTTCACCCCTCCACTTT. It translates as CASRIDSVRSPLHF.